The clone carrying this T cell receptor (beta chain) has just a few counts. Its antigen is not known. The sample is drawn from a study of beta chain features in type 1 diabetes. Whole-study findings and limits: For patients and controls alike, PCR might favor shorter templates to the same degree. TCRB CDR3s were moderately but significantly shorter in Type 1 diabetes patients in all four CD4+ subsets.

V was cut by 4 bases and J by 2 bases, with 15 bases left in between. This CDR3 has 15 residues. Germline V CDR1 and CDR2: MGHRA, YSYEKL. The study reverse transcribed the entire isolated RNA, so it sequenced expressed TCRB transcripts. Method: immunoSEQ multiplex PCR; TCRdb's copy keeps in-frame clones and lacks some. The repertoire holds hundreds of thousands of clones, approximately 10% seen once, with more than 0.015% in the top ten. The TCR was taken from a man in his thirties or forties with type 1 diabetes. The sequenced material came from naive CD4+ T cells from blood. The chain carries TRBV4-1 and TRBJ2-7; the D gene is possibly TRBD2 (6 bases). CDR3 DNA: TGCGCCAGCAGCCTTCACGACGGGGGTGCCTACGAGCAGTACTTC. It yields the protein CASSLHDGGAYEQYF.